Here is one T cell receptor (beta chain) with its context. This CDR3 is also generated by other DNA sequences in the sample. This sample stems from a study of blood T cell repertoires in COVID-19. Study details: From the United States, Italy and Spain came samples of acute and convalescent COVID-19. From T cells, B-cell-depleted T cells, or PBMCs came the material, which was cDNA or gDNA.

The CDR3 covers 15 residues. The V gene end was trimmed by 0 bases and the J gene end by 7 bases; junction bases not matched to a gene: 5. Looked up from germline, CDR1 is SGDLS and CDR2 is YYNGEE. How the authors handled the data: Reference gene primers were amplified, and this amplification served to estimate nucleated cell counts. TCRdb keeps only in-frame clones here, not all; method: immunoSEQ multiplex PCR. V, J and clone size reflect that table, while D and trimming were determined from the DNA. The repertoire holds approximately 67,000 clones, with 85% to 90% as singletons. The sequenced sample was peripheral blood. The chain is built from TRBV9 and TRBJ2-1; TRBD2 matches 9 bases. This clonotype originated in a man in his fifties with active COVID-19. CDR3 DNA sequence: TGTGCCAGCAGCGTAGGTGGCGGGAGGGGAAATGAGCAGTTCTTC. Amino acid sequence: CASSVGGGRGNEQFF.